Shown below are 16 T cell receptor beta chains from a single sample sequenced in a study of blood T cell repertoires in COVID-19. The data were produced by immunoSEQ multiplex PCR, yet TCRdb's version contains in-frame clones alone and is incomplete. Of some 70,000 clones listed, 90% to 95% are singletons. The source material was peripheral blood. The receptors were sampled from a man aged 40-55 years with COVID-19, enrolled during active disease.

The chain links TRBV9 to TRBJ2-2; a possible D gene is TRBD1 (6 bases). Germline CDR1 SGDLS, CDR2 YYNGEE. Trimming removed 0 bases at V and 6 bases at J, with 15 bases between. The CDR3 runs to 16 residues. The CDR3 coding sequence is TGTGCCAGCAGCGTAGGCGGCAGGGGTTGGGCCGGGGAGCTGTTTTTT. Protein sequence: CASSVGGRGWAGELFF.

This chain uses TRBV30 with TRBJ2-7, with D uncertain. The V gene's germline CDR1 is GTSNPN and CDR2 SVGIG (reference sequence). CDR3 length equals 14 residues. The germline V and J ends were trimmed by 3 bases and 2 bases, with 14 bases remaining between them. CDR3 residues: CAWSPDDIAYEQYF. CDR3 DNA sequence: TGTGCCTGGAGCCCCGACGACATTGCCTACGAGCAGTACTTC.

CDR3 bases: TGTGCCAGCAGCTTGGACGGGGGAAATGAGCAGTTCTTC. Protein sequence: CASSLDGGNEQFF. The rearrangement joins TRBV7-9 to TRBJ2-1; D might be TRBD2 (6 bases). Per the germline V gene, CDR1 is SEHNR and CDR2 is FQNEAQ (reference sequence). The CDR3 loop spans 13 amino acids. The ends were cut back, 3 bases at V and 7 bases at J, with 10 bases in the middle.

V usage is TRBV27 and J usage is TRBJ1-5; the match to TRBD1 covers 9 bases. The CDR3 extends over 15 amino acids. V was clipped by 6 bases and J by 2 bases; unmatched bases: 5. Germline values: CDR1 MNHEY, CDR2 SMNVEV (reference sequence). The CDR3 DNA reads TGTGCCAGCAGACAGGGACAGGGCGGCAATCAGCCCCAGCATTTT. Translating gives CASRQGQGGNQPQHF.

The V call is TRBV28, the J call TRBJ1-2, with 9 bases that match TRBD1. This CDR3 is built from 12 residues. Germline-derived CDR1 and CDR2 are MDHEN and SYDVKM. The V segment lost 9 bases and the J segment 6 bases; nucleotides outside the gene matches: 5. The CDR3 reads CASTGGADGYTF. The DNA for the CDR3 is TGTGCCAGTACAGGGGGCGCAGATGGCTACACCTTC.

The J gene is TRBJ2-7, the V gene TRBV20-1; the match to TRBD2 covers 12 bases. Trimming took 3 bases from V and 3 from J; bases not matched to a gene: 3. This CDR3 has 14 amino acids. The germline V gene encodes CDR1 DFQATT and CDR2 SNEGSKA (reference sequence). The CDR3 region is CSASRLAGVYEQYF. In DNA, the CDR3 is TGCAGTGCTAGTCGACTAGCGGGGGTCTACGAGCAGTACTTC.

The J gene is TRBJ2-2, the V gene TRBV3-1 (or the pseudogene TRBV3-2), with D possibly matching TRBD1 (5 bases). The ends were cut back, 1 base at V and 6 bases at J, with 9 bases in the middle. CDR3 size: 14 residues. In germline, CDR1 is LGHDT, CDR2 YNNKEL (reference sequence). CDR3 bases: TGTGCCAGCAGCCAAGTCGCAGGGTCCGGGGAGCTGTTTTTT. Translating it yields CASSQVAGSGELFF.

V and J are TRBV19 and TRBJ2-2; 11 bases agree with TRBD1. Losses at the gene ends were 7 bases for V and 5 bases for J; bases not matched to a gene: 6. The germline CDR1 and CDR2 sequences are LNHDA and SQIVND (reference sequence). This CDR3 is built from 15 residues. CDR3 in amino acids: CASNMDRGQTGELFF. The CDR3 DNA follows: TGTGCCAGTAACATGGACAGGGGGCAAACCGGGGAGCTGTTTTTT.

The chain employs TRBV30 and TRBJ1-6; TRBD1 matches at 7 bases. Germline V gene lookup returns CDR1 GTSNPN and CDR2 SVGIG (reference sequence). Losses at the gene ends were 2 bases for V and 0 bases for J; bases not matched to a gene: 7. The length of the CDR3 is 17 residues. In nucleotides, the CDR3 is TGTGCCTGGAGTTCGACAGGGTTAAGCTCCTATAATTCACCCCTCCACTTT. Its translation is CAWSSTGLSSYNSPLHF.

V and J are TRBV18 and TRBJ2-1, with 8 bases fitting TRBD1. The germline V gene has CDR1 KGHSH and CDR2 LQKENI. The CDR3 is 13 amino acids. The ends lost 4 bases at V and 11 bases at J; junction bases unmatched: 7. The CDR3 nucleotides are TGTGCCAGCTCACTGCCCGACAGGGGAAAGCAGTTCTTC. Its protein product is CASSLPDRGKQFF.

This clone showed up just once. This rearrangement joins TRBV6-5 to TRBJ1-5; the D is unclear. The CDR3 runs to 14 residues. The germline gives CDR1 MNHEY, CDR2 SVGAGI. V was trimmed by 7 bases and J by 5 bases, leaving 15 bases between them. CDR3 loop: CASTTSGGYQPQHF. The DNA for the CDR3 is TGTGCCAGCACTACATCGGGTGGATATCAGCCCCAGCATTTT.

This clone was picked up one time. DNA for the CDR3: TGCGCCAGCAGCTTGGAGGGTCGGGGGGCCGGAGATACGCAGTATTTT. Protein: CASSLEGRGAGDTQYF. The rearrangement joins TRBV5-1 to TRBJ2-3; TRBD2 is a possible D gene (7 bases). CDR1 is SGHRS and CDR2 is YFSETQ in the germline V gene. The ends were cut back, 0 bases at V and 5 bases at J, with 16 bases in the middle. The CDR3 contains 16 residues.

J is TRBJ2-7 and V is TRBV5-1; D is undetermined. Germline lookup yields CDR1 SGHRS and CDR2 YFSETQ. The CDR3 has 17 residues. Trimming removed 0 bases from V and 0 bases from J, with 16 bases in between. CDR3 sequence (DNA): TGCGCCAGCAGCTTGGAATATAGTGTATCGGGCTCCTACGAGCAGTACTTC. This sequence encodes CASSLEYSVSGSYEQYF.

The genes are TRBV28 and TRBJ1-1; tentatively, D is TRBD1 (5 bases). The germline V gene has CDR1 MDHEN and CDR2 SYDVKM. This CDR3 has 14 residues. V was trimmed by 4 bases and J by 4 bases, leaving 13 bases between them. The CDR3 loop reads CASSSPGGSTEAFF. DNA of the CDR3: TGTGCCAGCAGTTCCCCCGGGGGGAGCACTGAAGCTTTCTTT.

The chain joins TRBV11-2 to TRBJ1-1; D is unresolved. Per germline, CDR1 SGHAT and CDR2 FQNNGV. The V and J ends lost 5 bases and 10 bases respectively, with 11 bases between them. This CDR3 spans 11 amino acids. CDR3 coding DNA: TGTGCCAGCAGCCCAAGCAACCGAGCTTTCTTT. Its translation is CASSPSNRAFF.

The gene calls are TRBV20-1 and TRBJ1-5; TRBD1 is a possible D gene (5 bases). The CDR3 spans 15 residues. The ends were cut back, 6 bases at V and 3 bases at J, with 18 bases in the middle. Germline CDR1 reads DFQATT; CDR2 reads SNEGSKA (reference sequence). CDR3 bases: TGCAGTGCAAGTTCCGGGACGGGAGACAATCAGCCCCAGCATTTT. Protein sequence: CSASSGTGDNQPQHF.